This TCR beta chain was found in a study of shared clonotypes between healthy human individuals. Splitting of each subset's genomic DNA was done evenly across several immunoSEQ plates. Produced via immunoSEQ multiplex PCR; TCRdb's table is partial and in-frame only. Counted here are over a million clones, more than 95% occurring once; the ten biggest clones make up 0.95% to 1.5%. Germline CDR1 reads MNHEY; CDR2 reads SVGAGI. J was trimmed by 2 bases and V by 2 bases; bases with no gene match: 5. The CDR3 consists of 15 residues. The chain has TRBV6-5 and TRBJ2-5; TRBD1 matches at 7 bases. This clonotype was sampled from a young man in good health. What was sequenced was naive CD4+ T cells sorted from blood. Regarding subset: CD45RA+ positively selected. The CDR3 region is CASSYRDRKQETQYF. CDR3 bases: TGTGCCAGCAGTTACCGGGACAGAAAGCAAGAGACCCAGTACTTC.